Presented here are 25 T cell receptor beta chains from one specimen sequenced in a study of Ad26.COV2.S vaccination and SARS-CoV-2 variants. Here immunoSEQ multiplex PCR was the method, and the copy in TCRdb shows in-frame clones only, minus some. The sample carries hundreds of thousands of clones, approximately 90% recorded once. The treatment here: around 19 received Ad26.COV2.S at low or high dose, single or two shots; several received placebo; per-sample allocation not given. Samples came from day 63 after the first vaccine or placebo injection. Sequencing was performed on peripheral blood, taken in a trial of Ad26.COV2.S vaccine versus placebo. Source of these receptors: a person between 18 and 65 years old who received the Ad26.COV2.S COVID-19 vaccine or a placebo.

This clone was counted once. The chain carries TRBV20-1 and TRBJ2-3; 8 nucleotides align to TRBD2. With 3 bases clipped from V and 2 bases from J, the junction kept 10 bases outside the gene matches. From germline, CDR1 is DFQATT and CDR2 SNEGSKA (reference sequence). This CDR3 has 16 amino acids. For the CDR3, the DNA is TGCAGTGCTAGTACTAGCGGCCAACCTAACACAGATACGCAGTATTTT. Protein sequence: CSASTSGQPNTDTQYF.

The V and J genes are TRBV27 and TRBJ2-7, with 7 bases matching TRBD1. After removal of 0 bases from V and 6 bases from J, the junction contained 8 bases not matched to a gene. CDR3 length: 15 amino acids. Germline-derived CDR1 and CDR2 are MNHEY and SMNVEV (reference sequence). The CDR3 coding sequence is TGTGCCAGCAGTTTATCGATAACAGGGGAGTCCGAGCAGTACTTC. It specifies CASSLSITGESEQYF.

This clone showed up just once. The V call is TRBV2, the J call TRBJ2-3; 10 bases align to TRBD2. Trimming removed 0 bases from V and 2 bases from J; junction bases left unmatched: 5. The V gene's germline CDR1 is SNHLY and CDR2 FYNNEI. This CDR3 spans 17 amino acids. DNA of the CDR3: TGTGCCAGCAGTGAAGCCTTTAGCGGGAGGTCCACAGATACGCAGTATTTT. It codes for CASSEAFSGRSTDTQYF.

The rearrangement links TRBV4-2 to TRBJ2-7, with TRBD1 matching over 7 bases. The germline V gene encodes CDR1 LGHNA and CDR2 YNFKEQ. The CDR3 sequence is 15 residues long. Trimming removed 6 bases from V and 3 bases from J; junction bases left unmatched: 11. The CDR3 nucleotides are TGTGCCAGCAGAGAGCAAGACAGGGCTCACTACGAGCAGTACTTC. It is translated as CASREQDRAHYEQYF.

The chain uses TRBV10-3 and TRBJ1-1, with D hard to call. The V gene's germline CDR1 is ENHRY and CDR2 SYGVKD. The CDR3 has 16 amino acids. The germline V and J ends were trimmed by 2 bases and 0 bases, with 13 bases remaining between them. The CDR3 loop is CAISEPGKKMNTEAFF. Here the CDR3 DNA reads TGTGCCATCAGTGAGCCGGGGAAAAAGATGAACACTGAAGCTTTCTTT.

The gene calls are TRBV2 and TRBJ2-3; 9 bases map to TRBD1. Germline CDR1 is SNHLY and CDR2 is FYNNEI. V lost 6 bases, J lost 10 bases, and 14 bases stayed unmatched. This CDR3 is built from 15 residues. This CDR3 reads CASSVDRGGGGAQYF. Here the CDR3 DNA reads TGTGCCAGCAGCGTGGACAGGGGTGGAGGGGGGGCGCAGTATTTT.

V and J are TRBV9 and TRBJ1-2, with no clear D. Between the trimmed V and J ends, which lost 1 base and 1 base, there was a span of 14 bases. Germline lookup yields CDR1 SGDLS and CDR2 YYNGEE. The CDR3 has 16 amino acids. In nucleotides, the CDR3 is TGTGCCAGCAGCGTAAGCCCAGCCCCCAATAACTATGGCTACACCTTC. This translates into CASSVSPAPNNYGYTF.

This rearrangement joins TRBV5-4 to TRBJ2-5; a weak D match, TRBD2 (5 bases). Per the germline V gene, CDR1 is SGHNT and CDR2 is YYREEE (reference sequence). Trimming removed 4 bases at V and 2 bases at J, with 12 bases between. The CDR3 is 14 residues long. The CDR3, as DNA: TGTGCCAGCAGCGAACCTCGGGGACAAGAGACCCAGTACTTC. This sequence encodes CASSEPRGQETQYF.

The chain employs TRBV30 and TRBJ1-2; no firm D call. Trimming took 3 bases from V and 4 from J, leaving 12 bases between them. The CDR3 covers 13 residues. CDR1 GTSNPN and CDR2 SVGIG come from the germline V gene (reference sequence). CDR3 residues: CAWRMAQSYGYTF. Written as DNA, the CDR3 is TGTGCCTGGAGGATGGCACAGTCCTATGGCTACACCTTC. Using reference TRBV30 and TRBJ1-2 for the parts outside the CDR3, the full variable domain is SQTIHQWPATLVQPVGSPLSLECTVEGTSNPNLYWYRQAAGRGLQLLFYSVGIGQISSEVPQNLSASRPQDRQFILSSKKLLLSDSGFYLCAWRMAQSYGYTFGSGTRLTVV.

This clone was found once. The sample has other DNA sequences that encode this CDR3 too. The chain recombines TRBV5-1 with TRBJ1-3; possible D gene TRBD1, 6 bases. Trimming left V 4 bases short and J 1 base short, with 9 bases between. CDR3 size: 14 residues. CDR1 SGHRS and CDR2 YFSETQ come from the germline V gene. The CDR3: CASSQTGSGNTIYF. Written as DNA, the CDR3 is TGCGCCAGCAGCCAAACAGGGTCTGGAAACACCATATATTTT.

V and J are TRBV4-2 and TRBJ1-3, with D hard to call. The CDR3 is made up of 15 amino acids. The V and J ends lost 1 base and 2 bases respectively, with 9 bases between them. The V gene's germline CDR1 is LGHNA and CDR2 YNFKEQ. CDR3 protein: CASSQGRGPGNTIYF. CDR3 nucleotides: TGTGCCAGCAGCCAAGGGAGAGGTCCTGGAAACACCATATATTTT.

CDR3 nucleotides: TGTGCCTCTGGGAGCAGTGAAGCTTTCTTT. Its translation is CASGSSEAFF. V usage is TRBV30 and J usage is TRBJ1-1; D not certain. Germline lookup yields CDR1 GTSNPN and CDR2 SVGIG (reference sequence). The V end was cut by 7 bases, the J end by 7 bases, with 10 bases between. The CDR3 spans 10 residues.

The chain links TRBV4-3 to TRBJ1-4, with 7 bases aligning to TRBD1. Germline CDR1 and CDR2: LGHNA and YSLEER. After removal of 4 bases from V and 3 bases from J, the junction contained 8 bases not matched to a gene. The CDR3 is 16 residues long. CDR3 sequence reads: CASSRYRGPSNEKLFF. The CDR3 bases are TGCGCCAGCAGCCGTTACAGGGGTCCGTCTAATGAAAAACTGTTTTTT.

This clone was counted a single time. V and J are TRBV14 and TRBJ1-4; 7 bases are a match to TRBD1. CDR1 and CDR2 (germline): SGHDN, FVKESK. The CDR3 sequence is 13 residues long. V dropped 4 bases and J dropped 13; count of bases not matched to a gene: 9. The CDR3 coding sequence is TGTGCCAGCAGCCTGGGGCAGGGGGGACGACTGTTTTTT. Translated: CASSLGQGGRLFF.

The chain links TRBV9 to TRBJ2-3; 8 nucleotides match TRBD2. V shed 3 bases, J shed 7 bases, and the junction held 10 bases outside the gene matches. CDR1 SGDLS and CDR2 YYNGEE come from the germline V gene. The CDR3 is 15 residues long. CDR3 protein: CASSGVAGYENTQYF. Written as DNA, the CDR3 is TGTGCCAGCAGCGGGGTAGCGGGGTACGAAAATACGCAGTATTTT.

The chain joins TRBV6-5 to TRBJ1-5; possibly TRBD1 for D (5 bases). The germline CDR1 and CDR2 sequences are MNHEY and SVGAGI. The CDR3 length is 13 residues. Trimming removed 7 bases at V and 4 bases at J, with 11 bases between. The CDR3, as DNA: TGTGCCAGCACGATTAACAGGAATCAGCCCCAGCATTTT. Its protein product is CASTINRNQPQHF.

The V call is TRBV30, the J call TRBJ2-7; no clear D. Trimming left V 0 bases short and J 3 bases short, with 6 bases between. The CDR3 sequence is 12 residues long. Per germline, CDR1 GTSNPN and CDR2 SVGIG (reference sequence). For the CDR3, the DNA is TGTGCCTGGAGTGTACGGTTCTACGAGCAGTACTTC. It specifies CAWSVRFYEQYF.

The chain employs TRBV19 and TRBJ2-3; D perhaps matches TRBD1 (6 bases). V lost 4 bases and J lost 6, with 20 bases in between. Germline V gives CDR1 LNHDA, CDR2 SQIVND (reference sequence). This CDR3 has 16 residues. The CDR3 DNA sequence: TGTGCCAGTAGTAAAAAACAGGGAAGTATACTGGATACGCAGTATTTT. Translation gives CASSKKQGSILDTQYF.

This chain connects TRBV12-3 or TRBV12-4 to TRBJ2-7; D ambiguous. The CDR3 contains 11 residues. The ends were cut back, 4 bases at V and 5 bases at J, with 6 bases in the middle. This CDR3 is CASSSRDEQYF. The CDR3, as DNA: TGTGCCAGCAGTTCCCGGGACGAGCAGTACTTC.

J is TRBJ1-4 and V is TRBV5-1, with 9 bases identical to TRBD1. The CDR3 is 14 amino acids. V shed 4 bases, J shed 4 bases, and the junction held 2 bases outside the gene matches. Germline-derived CDR1 and CDR2 are SGHRS and YFSETQ. CDR3 residues: CASSTGQGNEKLFF. The CDR3 coding sequence is TGCGCCAGCAGCACGGGACAGGGTAATGAAAAACTGTTTTTT. The full variable domain, rest sourced from reference TRBV5-1 and TRBJ1-4, is KAGVTQTPRYLIKTRGQQVTLSCSPISGHRSVSWYQQTPGQGLQFLFEYFSETQRNKGNFPGRFSGRQFSNSRSEMNVSTLELGDSALYLCASSTGQGNEKLFFGSGTQLSVL.

The chain links TRBV27 to TRBJ1-1; possibly TRBD1 for D (5 bases). From germline, CDR1 is MNHEY and CDR2 SMNVEV (reference sequence). The germline V and J ends were trimmed by 6 bases and 4 bases, with 18 bases remaining between them. This CDR3 spans 15 amino acids. The CDR3 DNA follows: TGTGCCAGCAGCCAGTGGGGGGAATGGGGCACTGAAGCTTTCTTT. This translates into CASSQWGEWGTEAFF.

J is TRBJ1-6 and V is TRBV14, with 9 bases lining up with TRBD1. The CDR3 length is 15 residues. The V gene's germline CDR1 is SGHDN and CDR2 FVKESK. V lost 4 bases and J lost 6; bases outside the gene matches: 4. In DNA form, the CDR3 reads TGTGCCAGCAGCCCGACGACAGGGGGTAATTCACCCCTCCACTTT. Amino acids: CASSPTTGGNSPLHF.

The V call is TRBV7-2, the J call TRBJ2-2; no reliable D call. The CDR3 extends over 13 amino acids. The V end lost 4 bases, the J end lost 9 bases, and 12 bases lay between the germline ends. Germline values: CDR1 SGHTA, CDR2 FQGNSA. CDR3 coding DNA: TGTGCCAGCAGCTCCCTACCTGACCGGGAGCTGTTTTTT. Its protein is CASSSLPDRELFF.

The chain is built from TRBV7-9 and TRBJ2-4, with 7 bases lining up with TRBD1. This CDR3 is built from 19 residues. Germline assignment: CDR1 SEHNR and CDR2 FQNEAQ (reference sequence). V shed 2 bases, J shed 6 bases, and the junction held 19 bases outside the gene matches. In DNA form, the CDR3 reads TGTGCCAGCAGCTTATCCTTGACAGGGTTTGGGTCGACGGGAAACATTCAGTACTTC. Translation: CASSLSLTGFGSTGNIQYF.

The V call is TRBV4-3, the J call TRBJ2-5, with D perhaps given as TRBD1 or TRBD2 (6 bases each). From germline, CDR1 is LGHNA and CDR2 YSLEER. This CDR3 contains 16 residues. V was trimmed by 0 bases and J by 5 bases, leaving 16 bases between them. CDR3 region: CASSQDFGRGGETQYF. Here the CDR3 DNA reads TGCGCCAGCAGCCAAGATTTCGGGCGAGGGGGGGAGACCCAGTACTTC.